This passage covers 27 T cell receptor beta chains from one sample sequenced in a study of blood T cell repertoires in COVID-19. Assay: immunoSEQ multiplex PCR; the TCRdb copy retains only in-frame clones and omits some. The profile shows about 130,000 clones, approximately 90% of them singletons. Sequenced: peripheral blood. All receptors derive from a man between 65 and 85 years old with active COVID-19.

The chain employs TRBV2 and TRBJ2-1; unclear D gene. Trimming took off 4 bases at V and 4 bases at J, with 8 bases between the two ends. The CDR3 extends over 13 amino acids. Germline V CDR1 and CDR2: SNHLY, FYNNEI. CDR3 residues: CASSALEYNEQFF. CDR3 DNA sequence: TGTGCCAGCAGTGCCCTAGAATACAATGAGCAGTTCTTC.

This clone was detected only a few times. The chain links TRBV5-5 to TRBJ1-1; 7 bases fit TRBD1. The V segment lost 4 bases and the J segment 6 bases; nucleotides outside the gene matches: 15. Germline CDR1 reads SGHKS; CDR2 reads YYEKEE (reference sequence). This CDR3 has 16 amino acids. The CDR3 reads CASSKGLDQGVAEAFF. The CDR3 DNA reads as TGTGCCAGCAGCAAGGGTCTCGATCAGGGGGTCGCTGAAGCTTTCTTT.

CDR3 amino acids: CASSLSQATQYF. The CDR3 nucleotides read TGTGCCAGCAGTTTATCCCAAGCAACCCAGTACTTC. The chain links TRBV28 to TRBJ2-5; no clear D gene. V was clipped by 1 base and J by 8 bases, with 8 bases between them. The CDR3 spans 12 residues. Germline values: CDR1 MDHEN, CDR2 SYDVKM.

The V gene is TRBV12-3 or TRBV12-4, the J gene TRBJ2-7; D perhaps matches TRBD1 (5 bases). With 4 bases removed from V and 6 bases from J, the gap between germline ends came to 13 bases. CDR3 length equals 13 residues. Written as DNA, the CDR3 is TGTGCCAGCAGTTCCGCCTTAAGGGGCGAGCAGTACTTC. This sequence encodes CASSSALRGEQYF.

The chain combines TRBV6-6 with TRBJ1-6, with a possible D match to TRBD1 (5 bases). The V and J ends lost 5 bases and 3 bases respectively, with 17 bases between them. In germline, CDR1 is MNHNY, CDR2 SVGAGI (reference sequence). CDR3 length: 17 residues. CDR3 in DNA: TGTGCCAGCAGTCTTTGGGGGGTAGGAGACTATAATTCACCCCTCCACTTT. Protein: CASSLWGVGDYNSPLHF.

The table lists this clone with a count of one. This rearrangement joins TRBV7-9 to TRBJ2-3, with D tentatively TRBD2 (6 bases). V was shortened by 5 bases and J by 0 bases, with 9 bases between the two germline ends. The CDR3 length is 14 residues. The germline gives CDR1 SEHNR, CDR2 FQNEAQ (reference sequence). The CDR3 is CASSPGLSTDTQYF. Here the CDR3 DNA reads TGTGCCAGCAGCCCAGGACTAAGCACAGATACGCAGTATTTT.

The chain carries TRBV27 and TRBJ1-2; D may be TRBD1 (5 bases). The V and J ends lost 3 bases and 6 bases respectively, with 20 bases between them. The CDR3 runs to 16 residues. Per germline, CDR1 MNHEY and CDR2 SMNVEV (reference sequence). The CDR3: CASSFFRGRMEDGYTF. CDR3 sequence (DNA): TGTGCCAGCAGTTTTTTTAGGGGAAGGATGGAAGATGGCTACACCTTC.

The chain couples TRBV5-3 to TRBJ1-1; 8 nucleotides match TRBD1. TRBV5-3 is an ORF, with its function uncertain. Trimming at V came to 2 bases and at J to 4 bases, leaving 4 bases not matched to a gene. This CDR3 region has 14 residues. CDR3 sequence reads: CARSFQGAGTEAFF. The CDR3 bases are TGTGCCAGAAGCTTCCAGGGGGCGGGCACTGAAGCTTTCTTT.

This clone has only one observation. This chain joins TRBV5-1 and TRBJ2-7; TRBD1 might be the D (6 bases). Trimming pared 0 bases from V and 1 base from J, leaving 8 bases between. This CDR3 spans 14 amino acids. Germline loops: CDR1 SGHRS, CDR2 YFSETQ. CDR3 nucleotides: TGCGCCAGCAGCTTGGGACAGGCGTCCTACGAGCAGTACTTC. This sequence encodes CASSLGQASYEQYF.

The rearrangement joins TRBV5-6 to TRBJ1-4; D possibly corresponds to TRBD1 (5 bases). Germline V gives CDR1 SGHDT, CDR2 YYEEEE. This CDR3 contains 14 residues. The V and J ends lost 2 bases and 4 bases respectively, with 9 bases between them. The CDR3 spells CASSFGGVNEKLFF. Here the CDR3 DNA reads TGTGCCAGCAGCTTCGGAGGGGTTAATGAAAAACTGTTTTTT.

The V and J genes are TRBV15 and TRBJ1-1, with D tentatively TRBD1 (6 bases). CDR1 is LNHNV, CDR2 YYDKDF, per germline (reference sequence). The germline V and J ends were trimmed by 0 bases and 0 bases, with 8 bases remaining between them. This CDR3 is 15 amino acids long. CDR3 residues: CATSREQGLNTEAFF. The CDR3 DNA follows: TGTGCCACCAGCAGAGAACAGGGCTTGAACACTGAAGCTTTCTTT.

The count of this clone is one. The chain employs TRBV10-3 and TRBJ2-1; the match to TRBD2 covers 10 bases. The CDR3 runs to 14 residues. V lost 10 bases to trimming and J lost 2 bases; unmatched junction nucleotides: 5. Germline CDR1 ENHRY, CDR2 SYGVKD. The CDR3 sequence: CATPLAGAYNEQFF. The CDR3 coding sequence is TGTGCCACCCCCCTAGCGGGAGCCTACAATGAGCAGTTCTTC.

The chain couples TRBV28 to TRBJ1-1, with D perhaps matching TRBD1 (5 bases). V was pared by 5 bases and J by 0 bases, with 10 bases between. CDR1 is MDHEN and CDR2 is SYDVKM in the germline V gene. The CDR3 covers 14 residues. CDR3 coding DNA: TGTGCCAGCAGTGGAGGGGTCCTGAACACTGAAGCTTTCTTT. Translating gives CASSGGVLNTEAFF.

The chain combines TRBV6-2 or TRBV6-3 with TRBJ2-3; TRBD2 is a possible D gene (5 bases). The V and J ends lost 0 bases and 6 bases respectively, with 13 bases between them. CDR1 and CDR2 from the germline V gene are MNHEY and SVGEGT. The CDR3 is made up of 15 amino acids. CDR3 sequence: CASSYSTGNLDTQYF. The CDR3 nucleotides are TGTGCCAGCAGTTACTCGACCGGGAATCTCGATACGCAGTATTTT.

This clone has only one observation. The chain is built from TRBV7-9 and TRBJ2-1, with D unclear. Trimming shortened V by 5 bases and J by 1 base, and 12 bases separated the two germline ends. The CDR3 consists of 15 residues. Germline V gene sequence: CDR1 SEHNR, CDR2 FQNEAQ (reference sequence). CDR3 in amino acids: CASSPDSGSYNEQFF. The CDR3 DNA sequence: TGTGCCAGCAGCCCCGACTCCGGGTCCTACAATGAGCAGTTCTTC.

The CDR3, as DNA: TGTGCCAGCAGCGTAGCCCCCCTTAGCGGGAGGGCGGATGAGCAGTTCTTC. Protein product: CASSVAPLSGRADEQFF. This chain joins TRBV9 and TRBJ2-1, with 11 bases identical to TRBD2. The CDR3 length is 17 residues. CDR1 SGDLS and CDR2 YYNGEE come from the germline V gene. The ends lost 0 bases at V and 8 bases at J; junction bases unmatched: 10.

The chain carries TRBV4-1 and TRBJ2-7, with D possibly being TRBD1 (6 bases). The CDR3 consists of 14 residues. The V end was cut by 4 bases, the J end by 0 bases, with 10 bases between. Germline V lookup: CDR1 MGHRA, CDR2 YSYEKL. Written as DNA, the CDR3 is TGCGCCAGCAGCCCGCAGGGGCTCTCCTACGAGCAGTACTTC. It specifies CASSPQGLSYEQYF.

The J gene is TRBJ2-2, the V gene TRBV4-3; 8 bases are a match to TRBD1. Germline values: CDR1 LGHNA, CDR2 YSLEER. V lost 3 bases, J lost 1 base, and 10 bases stayed unmatched. The CDR3 covers 18 residues. CDR3 sequence reads: CASSQADRGPLNTGELFF. Here the CDR3 DNA reads TGCGCCAGCAGCCAGGCTGACAGGGGCCCTCTGAACACCGGGGAGCTGTTTTTT.

The CDR3 protein is CASSPGPGGHQPQHF. In DNA, the CDR3 is TGTGCCAGCAGTCCCGGGCCGGGGGGCCATCAGCCCCAGCATTTT. V is TRBV28 and J is TRBJ1-5; D might be TRBD1 (6 bases). CDR3 length: 15 residues. Trimming removed 5 bases from V and 5 bases from J, with 16 bases in between. Germline assignment: CDR1 MDHEN and CDR2 SYDVKM.

This chain uses TRBV7-6 with TRBJ2-1; 15 nucleotides line up with TRBD2. The ends lost 5 bases at V and 6 bases at J; junction bases unmatched: 14. Germline lookup yields CDR1 SGHVS and CDR2 FNYEAQ. CDR3 length: 19 amino acids. The CDR3 DNA sequence: TGTGCCAGCAGCCCAGAGGGACTAGCGGGAGGACGGCTACGCAATGAGCAGTTCTTC. Residues: CASSPEGLAGGRLRNEQFF.

The chain employs TRBV19 and TRBJ1-6, with D tentatively TRBD1 (6 bases). The V end was cut by 6 bases, the J end by 7 bases, with 16 bases between. The CDR3 covers 15 residues. Germline V gives CDR1 LNHDA, CDR2 SQIVND (reference sequence). CDR3 nucleotides: TGTGCCAGTAGGACCGACGGACAGTTAAATTCACCCCTCCACTTT. Its protein product is CASRTDGQLNSPLHF.

This clone has only a few counts. The genes are TRBV28 and TRBJ2-1; 9 nucleotides match TRBD2. The CDR3 covers 17 residues. Germline V CDR1 and CDR2: MDHEN, SYDVKM. The V and J ends lost 7 bases and 3 bases, in that order; junction bases with no gene match: 13. The CDR3 region has the DNA TGTGCCAGCACGGGGCTAGATCTAGCGGGACTCTACAATGAGCAGTTCTTC. Amino acid sequence: CASTGLDLAGLYNEQFF.

The chain is built from TRBV3-1 (or the pseudogene TRBV3-2) and TRBJ1-6; maybe TRBD1 (6 bases). Trimming left V 7 bases short and J 8 bases short, with 15 bases between. This CDR3 is 14 amino acids long. Germline V gene lookup returns CDR1 LGHDT and CDR2 YNNKEL (reference sequence). CDR3 DNA: TGTGCCAGCACTACGGGGGGGCAGGATTCACCCCTCCACTTT. Amino acid sequence: CASTTGGQDSPLHF.

CDR3 loop: CASNRQGSGTEAFF. The CDR3 DNA is TGTGCCAGCAATCGACAGGGGTCGGGCACTGAAGCTTTCTTT. The gene calls are TRBV2 and TRBJ1-1; 8 nucleotides align to TRBD1. From germline, CDR1 is SNHLY and CDR2 FYNNEI. V dropped 7 bases and J dropped 4; count of bases not matched to a gene: 8. The CDR3 runs to 14 residues.

DNA for the CDR3: TGTGCCAGCAGCCAAGGGGATAGCGGGAGTTCTGGGGCCAACGTCCTGACTTTC. It specifies CASSQGDSGSSGANVLTF. The chain has TRBV4-2 and TRBJ2-6; 9 bases are a match to TRBD2. CDR3 length: 18 residues. V was pared by 1 base and J by 1 base, with 5 bases of the junction left unmatched. Germline V gene lookup returns CDR1 LGHNA and CDR2 YNFKEQ.

The genes are TRBV28 and TRBJ1-5, with D tentatively TRBD1 (5 bases). Germline V gene sequence: CDR1 MDHEN, CDR2 SYDVKM. The V end lost 4 bases, the J end lost 3 bases, and 16 bases lay between the germline ends. This CDR3 has 16 residues. The CDR3 sequence: CASSSRRGGVNQPQHF. As DNA, the CDR3 is TGTGCCAGCAGTTCCCGCCGGGGGGGGGTCAATCAGCCCCAGCATTTT.

The J gene is TRBJ1-6, the V gene TRBV2, with 7 bases that match TRBD1. This CDR3 has 15 amino acids. Germline V gene lookup returns CDR1 SNHLY and CDR2 FYNNEI. The J segment lost 7 bases and the V segment lost 7 bases, leaving 10 bases of the junction unmatched. The CDR3 coding sequence is TGTGCCAGCACTCTCAGTGGGACAGTCAATTCACCCCTCCACTTT. It codes for CASTLSGTVNSPLHF.